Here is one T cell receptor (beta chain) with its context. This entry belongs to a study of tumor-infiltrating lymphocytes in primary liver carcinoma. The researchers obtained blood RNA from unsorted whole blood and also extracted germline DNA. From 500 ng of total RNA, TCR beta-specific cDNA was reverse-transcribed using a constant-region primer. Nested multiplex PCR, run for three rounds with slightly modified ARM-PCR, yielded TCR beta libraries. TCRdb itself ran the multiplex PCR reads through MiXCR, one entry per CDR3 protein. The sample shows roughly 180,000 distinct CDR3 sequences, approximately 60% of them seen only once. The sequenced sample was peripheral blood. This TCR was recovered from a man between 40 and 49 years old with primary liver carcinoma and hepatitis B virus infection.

CDR3 coding DNA: TGCAGCGTTGAAGGGGAGACCAAAAACATTCAGTACTTC. Translation gives CSVEGETKNIQYF. The rearrangement uses TRBV29-1 and TRBJ2-4, with D tentatively TRBD2 (5 bases). Germline V gene data show CDR1 as SQVTM and CDR2 as ANQGSEA. Trimming removed 1 base from V and 2 bases from J, with 6 bases in between. There are 13 residues in the CDR3.